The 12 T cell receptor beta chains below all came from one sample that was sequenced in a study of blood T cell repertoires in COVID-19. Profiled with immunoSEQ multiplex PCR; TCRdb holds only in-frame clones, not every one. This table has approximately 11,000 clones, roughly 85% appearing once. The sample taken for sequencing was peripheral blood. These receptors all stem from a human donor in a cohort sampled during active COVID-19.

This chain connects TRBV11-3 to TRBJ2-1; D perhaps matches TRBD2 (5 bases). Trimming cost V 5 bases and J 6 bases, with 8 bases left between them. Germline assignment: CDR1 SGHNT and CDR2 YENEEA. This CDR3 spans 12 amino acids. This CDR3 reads CASSPAGNEQFF. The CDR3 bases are TGTGCCAGCAGCCCCGCGGGCAATGAGCAGTTCTTC.

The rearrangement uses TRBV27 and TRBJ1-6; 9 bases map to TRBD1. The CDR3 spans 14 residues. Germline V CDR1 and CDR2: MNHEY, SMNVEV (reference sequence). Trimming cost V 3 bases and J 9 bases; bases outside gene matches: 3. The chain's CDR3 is CASSLGTGTSPLHF. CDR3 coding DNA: TGTGCCAGCAGTTTGGGGACAGGGACTTCACCCCTCCACTTT.

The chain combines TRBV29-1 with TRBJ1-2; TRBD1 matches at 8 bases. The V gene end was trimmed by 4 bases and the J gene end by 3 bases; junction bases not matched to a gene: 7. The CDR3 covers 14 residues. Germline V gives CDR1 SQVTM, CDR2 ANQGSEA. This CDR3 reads CSVGTDRADYGYTF. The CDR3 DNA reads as TGCAGCGTTGGTACGGACAGGGCCGACTATGGCTACACCTTC.

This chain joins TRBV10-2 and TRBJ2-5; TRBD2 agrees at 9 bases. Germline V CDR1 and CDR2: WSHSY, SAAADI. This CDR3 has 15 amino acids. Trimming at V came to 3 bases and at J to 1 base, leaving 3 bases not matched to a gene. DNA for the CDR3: TGCGCCAGCAGTGAACGCGGGGGGGGCCAAGAGACCCAGTACTTC. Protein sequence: CASSERGGGQETQYF.

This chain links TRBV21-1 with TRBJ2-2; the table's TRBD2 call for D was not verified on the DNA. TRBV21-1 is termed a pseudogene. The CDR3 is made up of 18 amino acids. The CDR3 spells CASSPRIGLAVNTGELFF. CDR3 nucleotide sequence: TGTGCCAGCAGCCCGCGAATAGGACTAGCGGTGAACACCGGGGAGCTGTTTTTT.

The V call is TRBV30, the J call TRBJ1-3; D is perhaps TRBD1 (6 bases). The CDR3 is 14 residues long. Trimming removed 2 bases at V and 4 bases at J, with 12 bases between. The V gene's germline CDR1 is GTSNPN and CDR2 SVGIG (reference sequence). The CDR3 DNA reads TGTGCCTGGAGTTCGGGGGGCGGGGGAAACACCATATATTTT. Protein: CAWSSGGGGNTIYF.

The CDR3 loop is CASSEGDRGTDTQYF. CDR3 nucleotides: TGTGCCAGCAGTGAAGGGGACAGGGGGACAGATACGCAGTATTTT. The gene calls are TRBV25-1 and TRBJ2-3; 11 positions match TRBD1. Germline-derived CDR1 and CDR2 are MGHDK and SYGVNS. The J segment lost 3 bases and the V segment lost 2 bases, leaving 1 base of the junction unmatched. The length of the CDR3 is 15 residues.

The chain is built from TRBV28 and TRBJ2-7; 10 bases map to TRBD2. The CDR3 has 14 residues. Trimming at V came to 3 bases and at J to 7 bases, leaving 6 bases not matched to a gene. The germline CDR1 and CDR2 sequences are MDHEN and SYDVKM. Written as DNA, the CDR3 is TGTGCCAGCAGTTTGGGACTAGCGAGGGGTGAGCAGTACTTC. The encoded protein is CASSLGLARGEQYF.

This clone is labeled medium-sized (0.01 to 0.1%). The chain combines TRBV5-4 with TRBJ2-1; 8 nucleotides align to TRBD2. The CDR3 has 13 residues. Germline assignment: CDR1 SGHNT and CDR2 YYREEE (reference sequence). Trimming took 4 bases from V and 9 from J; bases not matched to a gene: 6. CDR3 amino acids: CASSVSGTGEQFF. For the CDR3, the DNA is TGTGCCAGCAGCGTTAGCGGGACGGGTGAGCAGTTCTTC. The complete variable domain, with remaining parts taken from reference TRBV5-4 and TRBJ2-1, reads ETGVTQSPTHLIKTRGQQVTLRCSSQSGHNTVSWYQQALGQGPQFIFQYYREEENGRGNFPPRFSGLQFPNYSSELNVNALELDDSALYLCASSVSGTGEQFFGPGTRLTVL.

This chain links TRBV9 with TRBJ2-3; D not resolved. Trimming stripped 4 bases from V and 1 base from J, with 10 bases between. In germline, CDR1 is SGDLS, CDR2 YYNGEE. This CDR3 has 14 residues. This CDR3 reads CASSTYGGTDTQYF. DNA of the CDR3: TGTGCCAGCAGCACGTACGGAGGCACAGATACGCAGTATTTT.

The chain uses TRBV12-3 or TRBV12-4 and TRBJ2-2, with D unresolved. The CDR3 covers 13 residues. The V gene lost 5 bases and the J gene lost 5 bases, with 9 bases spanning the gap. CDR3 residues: CASSLVRTGELFF. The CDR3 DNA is TGTGCCAGCAGTCTCGTGAGAACCGGGGAGCTGTTTTTT.

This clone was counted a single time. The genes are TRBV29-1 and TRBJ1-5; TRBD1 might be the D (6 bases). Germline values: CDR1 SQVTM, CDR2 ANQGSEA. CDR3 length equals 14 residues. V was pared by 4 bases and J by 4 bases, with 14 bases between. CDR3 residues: CSVVLGTTNQPQHF. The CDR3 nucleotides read TGCAGCGTTGTCTTAGGGACAACGAATCAGCCCCAGCATTTT.